These 18 T cell receptor beta chains originate from one sample sequenced in a study of cytomegalovirus exposure and HLA in healthy donors. PCR employed 60 Vbeta and 13 Jbeta primers. The protocol was immunoSEQ multiplex PCR, while the TCRdb copy is restricted to in-frame clones and leaves out a portion. This sample has approximately 85,000 clones, with about two thirds found just once. Source material: PBMCs. The receptors here all came from a woman in her twenties or thirties in good health and CMV-seropositive.

As regards this clone: At one of its ends the junction is not consistent with the germline gene, which may arise from a read error. The V call is TRBV7-9, the J call TRBJ2-7; D could derive from TRBD1 or TRBD2 (7 bases each). The CDR3 runs to 12 residues. Germline assignment: CDR1 SEHNR and CDR2 FQNEAQ (reference sequence). The CDR3 sequence: CSSGTVTYEQYF. CDR3 DNA sequence: TGTTCCAGCGGGACAGTTACCTACGAGCAGTACTTC.

DNA of the CDR3: TGTGCCAGCAGTAAAAGGACAGGGCAAGAGACCCAGTACTTC. Translated: CASSKRTGQETQYF. This chain connects TRBV6-1 to TRBJ2-5; 8 nucleotides line up with TRBD1. The V segment lost 5 bases and the J segment 2 bases; nucleotides outside the gene matches: 4. This CDR3 region has 14 residues. Germline CDR1 MNHNS, CDR2 SASEGT.

This chain joins TRBV6-6 and TRBJ1-1, with D possibly being TRBD1 (6 bases). Trimming stripped 6 bases from V and 1 base from J, with 9 bases between. This CDR3 is built from 13 residues. Germline CDR1 is MNHNY and CDR2 is SVGAGI (reference sequence). This CDR3 is CASRRQANTEAFF. For the CDR3, the DNA is TGTGCCAGCAGGAGACAGGCGAACACTGAAGCTTTCTTT.

V and J are TRBV4-2 and TRBJ2-2; possibly TRBD2 for D (6 bases). The CDR3 runs to 16 residues. Trimming took off 0 bases at V and 5 bases at J, with 13 bases between the two ends. The germline gives CDR1 LGHNA, CDR2 YNFKEQ. CDR3 DNA sequence: TGTGCCAGCAGCCAAGAGACTAGGGCGCTGACCGGGGAGCTGTTTTTT. Protein: CASSQETRALTGELFF.

The chain is built from TRBV2 and TRBJ2-2; 8 bases map to TRBD1. The germline V gene encodes CDR1 SNHLY and CDR2 FYNNEI. Trimming at V came to 9 bases and at J to 4 bases, leaving 4 bases not matched to a gene. There are 13 residues in the CDR3. CDR3 amino acids: CARLDRGTGELFF. The CDR3 DNA reads TGTGCCAGACTCGACAGGGGCACCGGGGAGCTGTTTTTT.

The chain employs TRBV7-3 and TRBJ1-1, with D perhaps TRBD1 (6 bases). Per the germline V gene, CDR1 is SGHTA and CDR2 is FQGTGA. Between the trimmed V and J ends, which lost 8 bases and 1 base, there was a span of 14 bases. This CDR3 is 14 amino acids long. The CDR3 loop reads CASVAGGENTEAFF. Here the CDR3 DNA reads TGTGCCAGCGTCGCGGGGGGCGAGAACACTGAAGCTTTCTTT.

This clone was seen a few times. The V and J genes are TRBV4-1 and TRBJ2-5; 10 bases map to TRBD2. V trimming: 3 bases; J trimming: 5 bases; junction bases outside the gene matches: 15. Germline-derived CDR1 and CDR2 are MGHRA and YSYEKL. The CDR3 totals 18 residues. CDR3 residues: CASSQYTLAGVTHETQYF. The CDR3 nucleotides read TGCGCCAGCAGCCAGTATACCCTAGCGGGGGTTACACACGAGACCCAGTACTTC.

The chain employs TRBV9 and TRBJ1-2, with D possibly TRBD1 on 6 matching bases. There are 15 residues in the CDR3. V lost 0 bases to trimming and J lost 4 bases, with 13 bases between them. Germline V gives CDR1 SGDLS, CDR2 YYNGEE. CDR3 amino acids: CASSVEVGGAYGYTF. In DNA, the CDR3 is TGTGCCAGCAGCGTAGAGGTGGGGGGGGCCTATGGCTACACCTTC. Together with reference TRBV9 and TRBJ1-2, the CDR3 gives the full variable domain: DSGVTQTPKHLITATGQRVTLRCSPRSGDLSVYWYQQSLDQGLQFLIQYYNGEERAKGNILERFSAQQFPDLHSELNLSSLELGDSALYFCASSVEVGGAYGYTFGSGTRLTVV.

The rearrangement links TRBV7-8 to TRBJ1-5; no definite D call. The CDR3 consists of 14 residues. Trimming stripped 5 bases from V and 1 base from J, with 9 bases between. Germline loops: CDR1 SGHVS, CDR2 FQNEAQ. The CDR3 protein is CASSLGRSNQPQHF. CDR3 nucleotides: TGTGCCAGCAGCCTTGGGAGGAGCAATCAGCCCCAGCATTTT.

This clone was found once. The chain recombines TRBV7-2 with TRBJ1-1; perhaps TRBD1 as D (6 bases). The V end lost 4 bases, the J end lost 2 bases, and 14 bases lay between the germline ends. This CDR3 spans 15 amino acids. Germline-derived CDR1 and CDR2 are SGHTA and FQGNSA. The CDR3 loop is CASSSDRIFNTEAFF. The CDR3 nucleotides read TGTGCCAGCAGCTCAGACAGGATCTTTAACACTGAAGCTTTCTTT.

The chain couples TRBV5-6 to TRBJ2-7; no firm D call. With 2 bases removed from V and 0 bases from J, the gap between germline ends came to 9 bases. Germline V CDR1 and CDR2: SGHDT, YYEEEE. This CDR3 comprises 14 residues. CDR3 loop: CASSLSGYSYEQYF. The CDR3 bases are TGTGCCAGCAGCTTATCGGGTTACTCCTACGAGCAGTACTTC.

V gene TRBV5-1 combines with J gene TRBJ2-3, with TRBD2 matching over 7 bases. Germline CDR1 reads SGHRS; CDR2 reads YFSETQ. CDR3 size: 16 residues. V trimming: 2 bases; J trimming: 0 bases; junction bases outside the gene matches: 6. The CDR3 loop reads CASSFGGSPSTDTQYF. CDR3 bases: TGCGCCAGCAGCTTCGGCGGGAGCCCTAGCACAGATACGCAGTATTTT.

J is TRBJ2-7 and V is TRBV29-1; possible D gene TRBD1, 6 bases. Trimming stripped 8 bases from V and 0 bases from J, with 17 bases between. In germline, CDR1 is SQVTM, CDR2 ANQGSEA. This CDR3 has 14 residues. The CDR3 DNA sequence: TGCAGCTACCGGACAGCGTTGAGCTCCTACGAGCAGTACTTC. The encoded protein is CSYRTALSSYEQYF.

The chain joins TRBV6-5 to TRBJ1-2; D possibly corresponds to TRBD1 (5 bases). The CDR3 has 12 residues. Trimming cost V 8 bases and J 4 bases, with 11 bases left between them. Germline CDR1 reads MNHEY; CDR2 reads SVGAGI. CDR3 nucleotide sequence: TGTGCCAGCCAGGGCAGGGCCTATGGCTACACCTTC. It encodes CASQGRAYGYTF.

In its sample, this clone was seen a few times. The V call is TRBV25-1, the J call TRBJ2-7; possible D gene TRBD1, 6 bases. Trimming stripped 6 bases from V and 3 bases from J, with 9 bases between. The CDR3 is 12 amino acids. Germline CDR1 MGHDK, CDR2 SYGVNS. The CDR3 DNA reads TGTGCCAGCAGGGACAGCCACTACGAGCAGTACTTC. Translating it yields CASRDSHYEQYF.

V is TRBV6-5 and J is TRBJ1-4; a weak D match, TRBD1 (5 bases). The V end was cut by 5 bases, the J end by 7 bases, with 14 bases between. This CDR3 spans 14 amino acids. Germline V gene data show CDR1 as MNHEY and CDR2 as SVGAGI. CDR3 loop: CASSELGRGEKLFF. The DNA for the CDR3 is TGTGCCAGCAGTGAATTGGGTAGGGGTGAAAAACTGTTTTTT.

This clone was seen more than once but under ten times. This chain uses TRBV18 with TRBJ2-7, with 7 positions matching TRBD2. This CDR3 spans 15 amino acids. Germline assignment: CDR1 KGHSH and CDR2 LQKENI. J was trimmed by 0 bases and V by 6 bases; bases with no gene match: 8. The CDR3 nucleotides read TGTGCCAGCTCTTACGGCAGCGGGGACTCCTACGAGCAGTACTTC. This gives the protein CASSYGSGDSYEQYF.

This chain links TRBV7-7 with TRBJ2-2; no reliable D call. Germline V gene data show CDR1 as SSHAT and CDR2 as FNYEAQ (reference sequence). The CDR3 runs to 15 residues. V gave up 5 bases and J gave up 0 bases, with 10 bases separating them. The CDR3 DNA reads as TGTGCCAGCAGCGCCGCTTCTACGAACACCGGGGAGCTGTTTTTT. This sequence encodes CASSAASTNTGELFF.